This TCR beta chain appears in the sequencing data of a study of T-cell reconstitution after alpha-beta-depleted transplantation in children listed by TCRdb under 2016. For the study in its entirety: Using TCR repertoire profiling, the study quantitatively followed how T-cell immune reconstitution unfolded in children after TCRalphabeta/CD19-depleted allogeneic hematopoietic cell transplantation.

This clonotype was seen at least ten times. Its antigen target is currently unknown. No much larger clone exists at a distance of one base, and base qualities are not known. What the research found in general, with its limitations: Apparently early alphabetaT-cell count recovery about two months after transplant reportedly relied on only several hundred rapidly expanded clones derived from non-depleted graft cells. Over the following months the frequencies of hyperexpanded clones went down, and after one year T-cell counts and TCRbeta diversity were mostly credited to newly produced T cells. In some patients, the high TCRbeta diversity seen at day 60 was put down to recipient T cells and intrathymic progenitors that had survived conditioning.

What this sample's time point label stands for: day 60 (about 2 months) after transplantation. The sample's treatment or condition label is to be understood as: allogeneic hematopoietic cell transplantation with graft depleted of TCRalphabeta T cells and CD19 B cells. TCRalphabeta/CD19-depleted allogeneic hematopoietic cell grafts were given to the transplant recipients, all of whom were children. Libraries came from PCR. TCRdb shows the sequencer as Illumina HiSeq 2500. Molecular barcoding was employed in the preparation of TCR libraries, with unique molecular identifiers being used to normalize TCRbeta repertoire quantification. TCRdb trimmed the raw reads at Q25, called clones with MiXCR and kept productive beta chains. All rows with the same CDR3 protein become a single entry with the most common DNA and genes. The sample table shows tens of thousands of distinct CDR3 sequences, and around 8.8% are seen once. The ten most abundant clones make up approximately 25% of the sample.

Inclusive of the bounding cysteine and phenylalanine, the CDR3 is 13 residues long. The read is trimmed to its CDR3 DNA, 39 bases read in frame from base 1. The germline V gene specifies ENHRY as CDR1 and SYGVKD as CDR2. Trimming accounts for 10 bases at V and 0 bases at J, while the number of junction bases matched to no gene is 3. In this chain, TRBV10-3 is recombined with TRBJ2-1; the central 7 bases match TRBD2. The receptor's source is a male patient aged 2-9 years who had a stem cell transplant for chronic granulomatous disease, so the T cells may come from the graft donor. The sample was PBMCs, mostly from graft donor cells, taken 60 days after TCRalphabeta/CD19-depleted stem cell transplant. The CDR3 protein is CATLADSYNEQFF. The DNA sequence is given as TGTGCCACCCTAGCGGACTCCTACAATGAGCAGTTCTTC.